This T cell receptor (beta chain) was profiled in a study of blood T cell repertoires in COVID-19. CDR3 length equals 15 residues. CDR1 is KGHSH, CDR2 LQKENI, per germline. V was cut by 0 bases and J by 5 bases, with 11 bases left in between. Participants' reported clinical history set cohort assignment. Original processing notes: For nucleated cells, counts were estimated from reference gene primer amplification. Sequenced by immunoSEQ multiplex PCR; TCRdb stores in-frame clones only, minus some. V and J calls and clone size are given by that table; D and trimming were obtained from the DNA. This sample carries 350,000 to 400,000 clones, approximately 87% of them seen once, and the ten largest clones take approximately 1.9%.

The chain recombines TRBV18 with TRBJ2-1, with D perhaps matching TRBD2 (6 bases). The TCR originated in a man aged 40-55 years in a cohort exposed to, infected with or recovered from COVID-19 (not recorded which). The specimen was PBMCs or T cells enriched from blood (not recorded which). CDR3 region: CASSPPGGNDNEQFF. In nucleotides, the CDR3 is TGTGCCAGCTCACCACCTGGCGGGAACGACAATGAGCAGTTCTTC.